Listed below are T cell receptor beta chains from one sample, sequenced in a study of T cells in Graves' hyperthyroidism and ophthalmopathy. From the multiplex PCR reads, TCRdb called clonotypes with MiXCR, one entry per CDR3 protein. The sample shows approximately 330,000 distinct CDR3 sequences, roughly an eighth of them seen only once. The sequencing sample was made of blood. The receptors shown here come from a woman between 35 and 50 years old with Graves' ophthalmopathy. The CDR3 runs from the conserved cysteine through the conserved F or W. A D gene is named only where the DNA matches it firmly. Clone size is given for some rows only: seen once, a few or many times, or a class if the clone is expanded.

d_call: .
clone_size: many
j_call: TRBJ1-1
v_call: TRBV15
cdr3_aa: CATSRFGEARNTEAFF
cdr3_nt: TGTGCCACAAGTCGGTTCGGGGAAGCCAGGAACACTGAAGCTTTCTTT

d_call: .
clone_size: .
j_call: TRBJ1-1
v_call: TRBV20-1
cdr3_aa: CSARGVGRDTEAFF
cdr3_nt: TGCAGTGCCCGCGGGGTGGGACGGGACACTGAAGCTTTCTTT

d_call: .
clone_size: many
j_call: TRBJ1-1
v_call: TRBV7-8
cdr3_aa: CASSLEGFVGAFF
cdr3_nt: TGTGCCAGCAGCTTAGAAGGATTTGTCGGAGCTTTCTTT

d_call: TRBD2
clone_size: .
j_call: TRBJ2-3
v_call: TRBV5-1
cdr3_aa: CASSLASGGIITDTQYF
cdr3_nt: TGCGCCAGCAGCTTGGCTAGCGGGGGGATTATCACAGATACGCAGTATTTT

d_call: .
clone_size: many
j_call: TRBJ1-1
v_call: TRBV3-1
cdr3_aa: CASSQVSTGDTEAFF
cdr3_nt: TGTGCCAGCAGCCAAGTAAGTACGGGTGACACTGAAGCTTTCTTT

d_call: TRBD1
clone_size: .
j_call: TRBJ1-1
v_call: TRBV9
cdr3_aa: CASSVNRGLTEAFF
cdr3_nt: TGTGCCAGCAGCGTAAACAGGGGGTTGACTGAAGCTTTCTTT

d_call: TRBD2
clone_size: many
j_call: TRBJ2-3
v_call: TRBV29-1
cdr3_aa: CSVETPGGGDTQYF
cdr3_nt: TGCAGCGTTGAGACTCCGGGCGGGGGAGATACGCAGTATTTT

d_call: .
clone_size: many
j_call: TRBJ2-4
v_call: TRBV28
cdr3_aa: CASSFSQGNIQYF
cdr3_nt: TGTGCCAGCAGTTTTTCACAGGGAAACATTCAGTACTTC

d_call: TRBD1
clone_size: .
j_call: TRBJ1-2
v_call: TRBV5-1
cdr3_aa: CASSLQGRQNYGYTF
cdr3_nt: TGCGCCAGCAGCTTACAGGGGCGACAAAACTATGGCTACACCTTC

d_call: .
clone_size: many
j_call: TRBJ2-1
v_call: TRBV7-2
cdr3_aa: CASSLSVGSSYNEQFF
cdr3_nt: TGTGCCAGCAGCTTAAGTGTGGGTAGCTCCTACAATGAGCAGTTCTTC

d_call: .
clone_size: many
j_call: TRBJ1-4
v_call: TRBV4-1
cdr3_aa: CASSQVTANEKLFF
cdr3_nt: TGCGCCAGCAGCCAAGTAACTGCGAATGAAAAACTGTTTTTT

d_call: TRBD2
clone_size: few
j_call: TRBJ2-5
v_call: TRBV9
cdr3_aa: CASSATGTSGREGQETQYF
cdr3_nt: TGTGCCAGCAGCGCGACCGGGACTAGCGGGAGGGAAGGCCAAGAGACCCAGTACTTC

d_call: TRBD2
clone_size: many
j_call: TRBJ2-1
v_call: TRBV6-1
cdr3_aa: CASSYWTGGVNNEQFF
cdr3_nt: TGTGCCAGCAGTTATTGGACGGGGGGGGTGAACAATGAGCAGTTCTTC

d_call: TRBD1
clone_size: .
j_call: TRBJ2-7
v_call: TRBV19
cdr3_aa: CASSLGTGSSYEQYF
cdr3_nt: TGTGCCAGTAGTCTTGGGACAGGAAGCTCCTACGAGCAGTACTTC

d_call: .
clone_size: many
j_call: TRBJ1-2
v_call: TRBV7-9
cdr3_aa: CASSFGGYYGYTF
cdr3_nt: TGTGCCAGCAGCTTCGGGGGTTACTATGGCTACACCTTC

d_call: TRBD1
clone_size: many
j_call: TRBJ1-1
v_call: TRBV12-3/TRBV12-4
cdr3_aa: CASSSFGTGNTEAFF
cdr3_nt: TGTGCCAGCAGTTCTTTCGGGACAGGGAACACTGAAGCTTTCTTT

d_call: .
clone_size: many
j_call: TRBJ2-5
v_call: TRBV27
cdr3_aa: CASSSQSLGRGETQYF
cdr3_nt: TGTGCCAGCAGTTCTCAGTCACTGGGACGGGGAGAGACCCAGTACTTC

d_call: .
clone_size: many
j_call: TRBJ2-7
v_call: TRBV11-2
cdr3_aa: CASSWSSSYEQYF
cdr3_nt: TGTGCCAGCAGCTGGTCGAGCTCCTACGAGCAGTACTTC

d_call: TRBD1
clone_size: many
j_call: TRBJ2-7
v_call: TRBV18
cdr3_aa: CASSPRGQVRGQYF
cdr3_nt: TGTGCCAGCTCACCACGTGGACAGGTGAGGGGGCAGTACTTC

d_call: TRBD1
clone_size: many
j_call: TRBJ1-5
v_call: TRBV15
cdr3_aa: CATSREQGSNQPQHF
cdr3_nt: TGTGCCACCAGCAGAGAACAGGGGTCGAATCAGCCCCAGCATTTT

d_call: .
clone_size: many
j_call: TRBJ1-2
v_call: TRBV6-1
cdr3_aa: CASSERTASLYGYTF
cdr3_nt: TGTGCCAGCAGTGAACGGACAGCTTCACTCTATGGCTACACCTTC

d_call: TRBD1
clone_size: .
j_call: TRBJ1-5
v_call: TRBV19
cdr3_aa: CAFRDRSNQPQHF
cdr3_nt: TGTGCTTTTAGGGACAGGAGCAATCAGCCCCAGCATTTT